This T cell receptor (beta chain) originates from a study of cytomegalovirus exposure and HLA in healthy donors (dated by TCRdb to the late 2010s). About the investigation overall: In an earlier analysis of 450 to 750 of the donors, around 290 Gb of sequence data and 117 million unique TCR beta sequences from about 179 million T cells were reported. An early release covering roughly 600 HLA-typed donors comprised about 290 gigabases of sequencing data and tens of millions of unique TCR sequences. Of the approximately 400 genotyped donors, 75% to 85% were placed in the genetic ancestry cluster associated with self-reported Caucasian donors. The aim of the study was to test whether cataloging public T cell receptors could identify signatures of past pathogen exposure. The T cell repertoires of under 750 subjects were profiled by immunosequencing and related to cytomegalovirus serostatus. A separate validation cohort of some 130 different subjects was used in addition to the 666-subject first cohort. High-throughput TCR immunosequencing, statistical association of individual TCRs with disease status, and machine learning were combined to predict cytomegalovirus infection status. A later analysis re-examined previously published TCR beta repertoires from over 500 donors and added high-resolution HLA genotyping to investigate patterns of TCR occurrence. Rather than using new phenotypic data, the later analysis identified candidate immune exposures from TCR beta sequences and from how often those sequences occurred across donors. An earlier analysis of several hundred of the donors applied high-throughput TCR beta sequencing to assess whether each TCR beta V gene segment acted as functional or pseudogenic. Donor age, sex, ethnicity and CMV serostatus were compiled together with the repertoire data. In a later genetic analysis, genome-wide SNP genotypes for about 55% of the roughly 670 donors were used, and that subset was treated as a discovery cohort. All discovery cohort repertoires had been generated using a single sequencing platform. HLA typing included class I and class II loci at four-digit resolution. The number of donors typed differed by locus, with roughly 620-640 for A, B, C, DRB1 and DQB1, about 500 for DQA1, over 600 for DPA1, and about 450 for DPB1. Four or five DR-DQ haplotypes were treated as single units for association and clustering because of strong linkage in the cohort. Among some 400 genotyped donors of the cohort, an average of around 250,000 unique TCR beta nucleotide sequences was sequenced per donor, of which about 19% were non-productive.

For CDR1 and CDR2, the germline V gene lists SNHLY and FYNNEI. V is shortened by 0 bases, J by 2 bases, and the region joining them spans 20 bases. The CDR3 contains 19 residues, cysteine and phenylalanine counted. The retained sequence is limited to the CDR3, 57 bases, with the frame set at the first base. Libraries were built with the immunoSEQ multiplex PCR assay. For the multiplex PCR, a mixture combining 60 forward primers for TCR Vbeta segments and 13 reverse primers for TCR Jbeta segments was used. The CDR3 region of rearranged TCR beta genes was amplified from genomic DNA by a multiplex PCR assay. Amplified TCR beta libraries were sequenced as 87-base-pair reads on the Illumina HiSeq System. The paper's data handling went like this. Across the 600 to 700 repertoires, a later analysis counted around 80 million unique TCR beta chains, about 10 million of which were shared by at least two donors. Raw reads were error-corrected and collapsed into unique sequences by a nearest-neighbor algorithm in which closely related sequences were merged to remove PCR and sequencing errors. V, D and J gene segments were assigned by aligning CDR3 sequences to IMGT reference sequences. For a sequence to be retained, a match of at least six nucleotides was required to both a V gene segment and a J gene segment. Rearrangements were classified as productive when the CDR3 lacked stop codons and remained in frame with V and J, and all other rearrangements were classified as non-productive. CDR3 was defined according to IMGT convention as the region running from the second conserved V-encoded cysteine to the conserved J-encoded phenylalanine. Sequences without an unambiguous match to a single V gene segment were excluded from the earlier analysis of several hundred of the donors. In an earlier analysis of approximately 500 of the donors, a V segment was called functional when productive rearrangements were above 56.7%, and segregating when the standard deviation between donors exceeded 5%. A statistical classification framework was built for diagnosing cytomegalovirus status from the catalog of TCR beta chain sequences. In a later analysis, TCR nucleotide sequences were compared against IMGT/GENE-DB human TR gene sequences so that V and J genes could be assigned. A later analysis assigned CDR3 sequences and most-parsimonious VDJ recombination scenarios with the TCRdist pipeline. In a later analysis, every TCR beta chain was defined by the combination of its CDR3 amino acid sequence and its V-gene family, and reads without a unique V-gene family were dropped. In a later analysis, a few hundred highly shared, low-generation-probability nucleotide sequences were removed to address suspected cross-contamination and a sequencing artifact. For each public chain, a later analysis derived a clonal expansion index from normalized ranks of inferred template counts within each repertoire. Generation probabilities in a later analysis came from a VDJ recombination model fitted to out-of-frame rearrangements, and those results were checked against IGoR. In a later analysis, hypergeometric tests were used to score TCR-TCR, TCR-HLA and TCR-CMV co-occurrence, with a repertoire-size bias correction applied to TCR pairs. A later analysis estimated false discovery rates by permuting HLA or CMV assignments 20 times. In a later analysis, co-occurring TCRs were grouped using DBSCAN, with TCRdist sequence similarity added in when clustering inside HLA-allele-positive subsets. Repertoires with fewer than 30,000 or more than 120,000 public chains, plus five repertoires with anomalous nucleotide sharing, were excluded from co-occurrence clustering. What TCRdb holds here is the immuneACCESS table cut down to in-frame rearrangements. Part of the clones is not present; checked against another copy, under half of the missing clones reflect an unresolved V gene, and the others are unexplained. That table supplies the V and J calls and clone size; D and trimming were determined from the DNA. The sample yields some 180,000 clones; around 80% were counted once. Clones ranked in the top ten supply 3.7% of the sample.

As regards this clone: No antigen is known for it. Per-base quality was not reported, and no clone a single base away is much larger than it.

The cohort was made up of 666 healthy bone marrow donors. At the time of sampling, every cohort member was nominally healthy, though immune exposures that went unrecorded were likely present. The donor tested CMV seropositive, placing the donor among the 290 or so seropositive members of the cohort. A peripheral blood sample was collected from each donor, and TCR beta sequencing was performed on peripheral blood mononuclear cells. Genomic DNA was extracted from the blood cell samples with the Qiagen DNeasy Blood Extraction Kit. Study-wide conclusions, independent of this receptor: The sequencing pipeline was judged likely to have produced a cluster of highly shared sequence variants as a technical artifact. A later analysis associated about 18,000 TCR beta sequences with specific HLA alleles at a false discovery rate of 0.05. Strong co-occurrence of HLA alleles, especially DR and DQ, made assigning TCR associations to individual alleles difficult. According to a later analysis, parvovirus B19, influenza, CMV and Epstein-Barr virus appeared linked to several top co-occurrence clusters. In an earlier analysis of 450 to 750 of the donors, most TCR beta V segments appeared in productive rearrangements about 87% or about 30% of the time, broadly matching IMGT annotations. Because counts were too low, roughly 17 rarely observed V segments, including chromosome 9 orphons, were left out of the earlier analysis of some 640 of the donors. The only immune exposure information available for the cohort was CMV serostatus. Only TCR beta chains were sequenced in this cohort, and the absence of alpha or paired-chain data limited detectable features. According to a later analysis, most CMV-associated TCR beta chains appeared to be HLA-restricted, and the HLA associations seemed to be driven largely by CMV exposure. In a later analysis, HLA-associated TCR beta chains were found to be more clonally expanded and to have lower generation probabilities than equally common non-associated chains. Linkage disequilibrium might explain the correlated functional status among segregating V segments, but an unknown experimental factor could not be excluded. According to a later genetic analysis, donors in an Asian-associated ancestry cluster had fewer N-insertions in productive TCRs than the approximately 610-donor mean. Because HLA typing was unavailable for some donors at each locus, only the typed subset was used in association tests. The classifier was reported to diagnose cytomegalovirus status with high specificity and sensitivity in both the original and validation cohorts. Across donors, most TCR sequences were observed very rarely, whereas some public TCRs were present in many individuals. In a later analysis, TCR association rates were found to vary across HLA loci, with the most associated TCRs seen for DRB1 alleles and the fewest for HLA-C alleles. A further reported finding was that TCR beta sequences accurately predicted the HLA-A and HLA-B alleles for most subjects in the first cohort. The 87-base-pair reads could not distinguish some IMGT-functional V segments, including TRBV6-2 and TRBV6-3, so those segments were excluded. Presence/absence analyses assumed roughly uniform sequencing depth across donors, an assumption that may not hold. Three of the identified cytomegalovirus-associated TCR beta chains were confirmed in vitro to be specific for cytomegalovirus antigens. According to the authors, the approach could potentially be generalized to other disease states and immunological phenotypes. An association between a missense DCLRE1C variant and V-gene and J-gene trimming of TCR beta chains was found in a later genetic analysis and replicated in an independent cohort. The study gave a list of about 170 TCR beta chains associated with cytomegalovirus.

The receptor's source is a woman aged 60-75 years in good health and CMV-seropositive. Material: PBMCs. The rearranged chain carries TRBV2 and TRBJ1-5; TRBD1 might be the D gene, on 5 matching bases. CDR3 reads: CASSEALQFREGGNQPQHF. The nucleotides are TGTGCCAGCAGTGAAGCGCTTCAGTTCAGGGAGGGTGGCAATCAGCCCCAGCATTTT.